This TCR beta chain was identified during a study of regulatory T cells in long-lasting Graves disease. The time point denotes: newly diagnosed GD, antithyroid drugs for less than 3 months. Making the TCR library involved RNA that had been extracted from PBMCs. An endocrinology department in Xi'an, China, recruited the patients. Sequencing libraries for TCR beta were prepared with iRepertoire HTBI primers and Arm-PCR of CDR3 regions. Each CDR3 protein gets one entry after TCRdb re-called the multiplex PCR reads with MiXCR. The repertoire holds 680,000 or so distinct CDR3 sequences, around 17% seen once, with about 20% in the top ten. Findings of the study overall: Persistent disease was associated with favored TRBV28 usage and with favored use of TRBJ1-2 and TRBJ2-5.

Details on this clonotype: Its antigen is not identified.

In germline, CDR1 is SGHRS, CDR2 YFSETQ. The trim removed 3 bases at V and 9 bases at J, leaving 15 bases unmatched. The CDR3 extends over 17 amino acids. The sample was also reused in another study, on T cells in Graves' hyperthyroidism and ophthalmopathy. This second study notes: Initially, a first-round RT-PCR of the TCR CDR3 employed the HTBI primer set.

The source was peripheral blood mononuclear cells (PBMCs), collected at new diagnosis, from a patient treated with antithyroid drugs. This TCR came from a woman aged 30 to 39 with Graves disease. The chain has TRBV5-1 and TRBJ1-6; 7 bases fit TRBD1. CDR3 nucleotide sequence: TGCGCCAGCAGCTCGGCGACAGGGCCGAGTGGGTTTTCACCCCTCCACTTT. Translated, it gives CASSSATGPSGFSPLHF.